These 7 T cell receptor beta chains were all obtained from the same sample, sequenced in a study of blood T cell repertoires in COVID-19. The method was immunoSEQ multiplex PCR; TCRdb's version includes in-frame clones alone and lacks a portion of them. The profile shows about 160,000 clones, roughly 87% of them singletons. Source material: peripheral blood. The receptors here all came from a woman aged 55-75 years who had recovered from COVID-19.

The CDR3 here is CASSSTDPYEQYF. The CDR3, as DNA: TGTGCCAGCAGTTCTACAGACCCCTACGAGCAGTACTTC. The chain combines TRBV6-6 with TRBJ2-7; no clear D gene. The V end was cut by 4 bases, the J end by 2 bases, with 9 bases between. Germline V gives CDR1 MNHNY, CDR2 SVGAGI (reference sequence). The CDR3 has 13 residues.

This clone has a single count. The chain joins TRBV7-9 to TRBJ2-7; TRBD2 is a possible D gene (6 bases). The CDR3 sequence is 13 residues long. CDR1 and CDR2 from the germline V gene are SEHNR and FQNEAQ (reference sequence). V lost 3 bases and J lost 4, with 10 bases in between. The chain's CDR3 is CASSFGGAYEQYF. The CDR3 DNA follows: TGTGCCAGCAGCTTTGGCGGGGCTTACGAGCAGTACTTC.

Written as DNA, the CDR3 is TGTGCCAGCAGCCCACTTAGTTATGGCTACACCTTC. Protein sequence: CASSPLSYGYTF. The V call is TRBV6-2 or TRBV6-3, the J call TRBJ1-2, with D unclear. This CDR3 contains 12 residues. Deletions cut 6 bases from V and 5 bases from J, with 10 bases between. The germline CDR1 and CDR2 sequences are MNHEY and SVGEGT.

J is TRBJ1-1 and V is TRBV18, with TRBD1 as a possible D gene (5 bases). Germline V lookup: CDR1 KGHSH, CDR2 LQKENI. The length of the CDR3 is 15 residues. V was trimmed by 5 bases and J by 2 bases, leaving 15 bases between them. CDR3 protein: CASSATSQGNTEAFF. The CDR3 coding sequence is TGTGCCAGCTCAGCTACGTCGCAGGGAAACACTGAAGCTTTCTTT. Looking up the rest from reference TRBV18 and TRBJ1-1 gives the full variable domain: NAGVMQNPRHLVRRRGQEARLRCSPMKGHSHVYWYRQLPEEGLKFMVYLQKENIIDESGMPKERFSAEFPKEGPSILRIQQVVRGDSAAYFCASSATSQGNTEAFFGQGTRLTVV.

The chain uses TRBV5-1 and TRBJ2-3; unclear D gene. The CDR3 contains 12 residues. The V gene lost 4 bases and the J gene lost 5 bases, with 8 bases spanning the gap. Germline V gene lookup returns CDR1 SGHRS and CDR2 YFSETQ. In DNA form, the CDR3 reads TGCGCCAGCAGCCCCACTGGAGATACGCAGTATTTT. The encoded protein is CASSPTGDTQYF.

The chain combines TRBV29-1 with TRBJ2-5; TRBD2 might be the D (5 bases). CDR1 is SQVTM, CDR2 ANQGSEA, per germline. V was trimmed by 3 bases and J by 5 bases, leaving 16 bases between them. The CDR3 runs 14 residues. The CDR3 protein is CSVEQNRPGETQYF. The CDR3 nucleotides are TGCAGCGTTGAGCAGAACCGACCGGGGGAGACCCAGTACTTC.

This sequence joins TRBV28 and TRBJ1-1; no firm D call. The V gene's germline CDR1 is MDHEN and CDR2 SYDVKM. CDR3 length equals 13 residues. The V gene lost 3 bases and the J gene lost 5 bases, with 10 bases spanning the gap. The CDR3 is CASSLGGQTEAFF. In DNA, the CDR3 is TGTGCCAGCAGTTTGGGAGGGCAGACTGAAGCTTTCTTT.